Listed here are 24 T cell receptor beta chains from one sample, sequenced in a study of blood T cell repertoires in COVID-19. Using immunoSEQ multiplex PCR, the repertoire was profiled, and TCRdb retains in-frame clones only, with some absent. This sample has roughly 100,000 clones, with around 79% found just once. Sequenced sample: peripheral blood. These receptors all stem from a man between 65 and 79 years old with active or convalescent COVID-19.

The chain carries TRBV4-2 and TRBJ2-5; maybe TRBD2 (6 bases). Per the germline V gene, CDR1 is LGHNA and CDR2 is YNFKEQ. The V and J ends lost 4 bases and 0 bases respectively, with 18 bases between them. This CDR3 region has 17 residues. The CDR3 nucleotides read TGTGCCAGCAGCCGCGGAGGGAACAACTTGTACCAAGAGACCCAGTACTTC. Its translation is CASSRGGNNLYQETQYF.

The V and J genes are TRBV30 and TRBJ1-5; a possible D gene is TRBD1 (6 bases). The V and J ends lost 5 bases and 2 bases respectively, with 10 bases between them. The CDR3 is 13 amino acids. Germline CDR1 is GTSNPN and CDR2 is SVGIG (reference sequence). CDR3 nucleotides: TGTGCCTGGGGAAACAGGGGCAATCAGCCCCAGCATTTT. Residues: CAWGNRGNQPQHF.

This clone has more than one count but fewer than ten. This chain connects TRBV7-8 to TRBJ2-1, with 8 bases lining up with TRBD2. V gave up 3 bases and J gave up 5 bases; unmatched junction bases: 12. The CDR3 covers 17 residues. Per the germline V gene, CDR1 is SGHVS and CDR2 is FQNEAQ. CDR3 coding DNA: TGTGCCAGCAGCTTGCCTCGGGACGGGAGGGCCCACAATGAGCAGTTCTTC. Its protein product is CASSLPRDGRAHNEQFF.

The V gene is TRBV5-4, the J gene TRBJ2-1; tentatively, D is TRBD2 (6 bases). The CDR3 loop spans 17 amino acids. The germline CDR1 and CDR2 sequences are SGHNT and YYREEE (reference sequence). Trimming cost V 3 bases and J 6 bases, with 22 bases left between them. CDR3 nucleotides: TGTGCCAGCAGCTCGGCCCGGGACTCCCTGACTGGCAATGAGCAGTTCTTC. Translation: CASSSARDSLTGNEQFF.

This clone was detected only once. V gene TRBV3-1 (or the pseudogene TRBV3-2) combines with J gene TRBJ2-7; tentative D call: TRBD2 (6 bases). Germline-derived CDR1 and CDR2 are LGHDT and YNNKEL (reference sequence). Trimming stripped 0 bases from V and 5 bases from J, with 14 bases between. This CDR3 spans 15 amino acids. The CDR3 DNA reads TGTGCCAGCAGCCAAGATGTACGGGACTTGAACGAGCAGTACTTC. Protein: CASSQDVRDLNEQYF.

The chain employs TRBV3-1 (or the pseudogene TRBV3-2) and TRBJ2-5, with 9 nucleotides matching TRBD1. Germline V lookup: CDR1 LGHDT, CDR2 YNNKEL (reference sequence). This CDR3 contains 14 residues. J lost 5 bases, V lost 4 bases, and 5 bases had no gene match. The CDR3 nucleotides are TGTGCCAGCAGCCCGGGACAGGGAGGGGAGACCCAGTACTTC. Translated, it gives CASSPGQGGETQYF.

The V and J genes are TRBV5-1 and TRBJ2-5; D not certain. CDR3 length: 14 amino acids. From germline, CDR1 is SGHRS and CDR2 YFSETQ. Trimming took off 0 bases at V and 3 bases at J, with 9 bases between the two ends. CDR3 sequence (DNA): TGCGCCAGCAGCTTGGGACAAGTCGAAGAGACCCAGTACTTC. Protein sequence: CASSLGQVEETQYF.

The chain couples TRBV7-3 to TRBJ1-1, with D maybe TRBD1 (6 bases). V dropped 5 bases and J dropped 0 bases, with 13 bases sitting between them. The V gene's germline CDR1 is SGHTA and CDR2 FQGTGA. The CDR3 has 15 residues. The CDR3 region is CASSPKQGLNTEAFF. In DNA, the CDR3 is TGTGCCAGCAGCCCTAAACAGGGTCTGAACACTGAAGCTTTCTTT. The variable domain in full, with the rest retrieved from reference TRBV7-3 and TRBJ1-1, is GAGVSQTPSNKVTEKGKYVELRCDPISGHTALYWYRQSLGQGPEFLIYFQGTGAADDSGLPNDRFFAVRPEGSVSTLKIQRTERGDSAVYLCASSPKQGLNTEAFFGQGTRLTVV.

CDR3 sequence (DNA): TGTGCCAGCAGGCGTTTTGATGAAAAACTGTTTTTT. This codes for CASRRFDEKLFF. The chain joins TRBV2 to TRBJ1-4; no firm D call. The germline V gene has CDR1 SNHLY and CDR2 FYNNEI. Trimming removed 6 bases from V and 6 bases from J, with 8 bases in between. CDR3 length: 12 residues.

Written as DNA, the CDR3 is TGCGCCAGCAGCCAATATACTAGTTATCAGCCCCAGCATTTT. This sequence encodes CASSQYTSYQPQHF. The chain couples TRBV4-1 to TRBJ1-5; D is unclear. The CDR3 is made up of 14 amino acids. V lost 2 bases and J 5 bases, leaving 10 bases between the germline ends. Germline V CDR1 and CDR2: MGHRA, YSYEKL.

This chain connects TRBV6-5 to TRBJ2-7; no clear D. CDR1 is MNHEY, CDR2 SVGAGI, per germline. Trimming pared 6 bases from V and 3 bases from J, leaving 18 bases between. The CDR3 loop spans 15 amino acids. In nucleotides, the CDR3 is TGTGCCAGCAGGCTATCTCCAGACTTGATCTACGAGCAGTACTTC. Its translation is CASRLSPDLIYEQYF.

V and J are TRBV3-1 (or the pseudogene TRBV3-2) and TRBJ1-3; 9 nucleotides match TRBD1. The CDR3 loop spans 15 amino acids. The germline V gene has CDR1 LGHDT and CDR2 YNNKEL (reference sequence). V shed 3 bases, J shed 3 bases, and the junction held 3 bases outside the gene matches. The CDR3 nucleotides read TGTGCCAGCAGCCAGGGACAGGGAGTTGGAAACACCATATATTTT. This sequence encodes CASSQGQGVGNTIYF.

The chain carries TRBV10-1 and TRBJ2-1; a possible D gene is TRBD1 (5 bases). Trimming pared 10 bases from V and 1 base from J, leaving 14 bases between. CDR3 length: 14 residues. CDR1 and CDR2 from the germline V gene are WNHNN and SYGVQD (reference sequence). This chain's CDR3 is CANTGRGSYNEQFF. The CDR3 DNA reads TGCGCCAATACAGGTAGAGGTTCCTACAATGAGCAGTTCTTC.

CDR3 nucleotide sequence: TGTGCCAGCAGCTCCGGGGGGGTGAACACTGAAGCTTTCTTT. This sequence encodes CASSSGGVNTEAFF. The chain carries TRBV5-4 and TRBJ1-1; D may be TRBD1 (5 bases). The V gene lost 3 bases and the J gene lost 0 bases, with 9 bases spanning the gap. This CDR3 has 14 amino acids. CDR1 SGHNT and CDR2 YYREEE come from the germline V gene (reference sequence).

The gene calls are TRBV2 and TRBJ1-2; the D is unclear. The germline V and J ends were trimmed by 8 bases and 5 bases, with 12 bases remaining between them. The CDR3 spans 12 residues. Germline CDR1 and CDR2: SNHLY and FYNNEI. The CDR3 spells CASEYSEYGYTF. The CDR3 DNA is TGTGCCAGCGAATACTCGGAGTATGGCTACACCTTC.

The chain has TRBV2 and TRBJ2-1; 10 bases map to TRBD2. V lost 6 bases, J lost 10 bases, and 0 bases stayed unmatched. The CDR3 sequence is 11 residues long. From germline, CDR1 is SNHLY and CDR2 FYNNEI. The CDR3 DNA is TGTGCCAGCAGACTAGCGGGAGAGCAGTTCTTC. It codes for CASRLAGEQFF.

This clone was found a few times. This rearrangement joins TRBV6-1 to TRBJ1-6, with 9 bases that match TRBD1. This CDR3 has 14 residues. Germline V gene lookup returns CDR1 MNHNS and CDR2 SASEGT. V lost 2 bases, J lost 9 bases, and 2 bases stayed unmatched. As DNA, the CDR3 is TGTGCCAGCAGTGAAAGGACAGGGGCTTCACCCCTCCACTTT. Encoded protein: CASSERTGASPLHF.

This clone was detected a few times. J is TRBJ1-2 and V is TRBV18; a possible D gene is TRBD1 (6 bases). V was shortened by 2 bases and J by 6 bases, with 10 bases between the two germline ends. There are 13 residues in the CDR3. In germline, CDR1 is KGHSH, CDR2 LQKENI. The CDR3 region is CASSPSQGNGYTF. CDR3 DNA: TGTGCCAGCTCACCATCACAGGGCAATGGCTACACCTTC.

The chain combines TRBV5-1 with TRBJ1-1, with TRBD1 as a possible D gene (6 bases). From germline, CDR1 is SGHRS and CDR2 YFSETQ. V was trimmed by 5 bases and J by 1 base, leaving 9 bases between them. The CDR3 totals 13 residues. CDR3 protein: CASSQQGNTEAFF. The CDR3, as DNA: TGCGCCAGCAGTCAACAGGGGAACACTGAAGCTTTCTTT.

The chain is built from TRBV2 and TRBJ2-2; 10 bases fit TRBD1. The CDR3 is 14 residues long. Trimming took 6 bases from V and 5 from J; bases not matched to a gene: 3. From germline, CDR1 is SNHLY and CDR2 FYNNEI. As DNA, the CDR3 is TGTGCCAGCAGGGGACAGGGGTGGACCGGGGAGCTGTTTTTT. The encoded protein is CASRGQGWTGELFF.

The chain employs TRBV28 and TRBJ2-3, with a weak D call TRBD2 (6 bases). CDR3 length equals 13 residues. The germline V and J ends were trimmed by 3 bases and 6 bases, with 10 bases remaining between them. CDR1 is MDHEN and CDR2 is SYDVKM in the germline V gene. For the CDR3, the DNA is TGTGCCAGCAGTTTGGAGGGGATGGATACGCAGTATTTT. The encoded protein is CASSLEGMDTQYF.

The V gene is TRBV24-1, the J gene TRBJ1-1; 7 nucleotides agree with TRBD1. Losses at the gene ends were 5 bases for V and 1 base for J; bases not matched to a gene: 6. This CDR3 is built from 15 residues. CDR1 is KGHDR and CDR2 is SFDVKD in the germline V gene. DNA for the CDR3: TGTGCCACCAGTGCCGGGGACAGTTGGAACACTGAAGCTTTCTTT. Translating gives CATSAGDSWNTEAFF.

The gene calls are TRBV5-6 and TRBJ2-3; tentatively, D is TRBD2 (6 bases). CDR1 is SGHDT and CDR2 is YYEEEE in the germline V gene. The ends were cut back, 2 bases at V and 0 bases at J, with 10 bases in the middle. There are 15 residues in the CDR3. The DNA of the CDR3 is TGTGCCAGCAGCTTAGCGGGCTTAAGCACAGATACGCAGTATTTT. Amino acid sequence: CASSLAGLSTDTQYF.

In its sample, this clone was seen once. The chain joins TRBV18 to TRBJ2-3; 11 bases map to TRBD2. Germline V CDR1 and CDR2: KGHSH, LQKENI. The J segment lost 2 bases and the V segment lost 3 bases, leaving 13 bases of the junction unmatched. This CDR3 is built from 19 residues. CDR3 residues: CASSPITSGGRNPTDTQYF. Here the CDR3 DNA reads TGTGCCAGCTCACCCATCACTAGCGGGGGCCGCAATCCCACAGATACGCAGTATTTT.